This is a list of T cell receptor beta chains from one sample in a study of blood T cell repertoires in COVID-19. Generated by immunoSEQ multiplex PCR, the TCRdb table keeps only in-frame clones and is missing some. The profile shows 20,000 or so clones, 70% to 90% of them singletons. Sequencing was performed on peripheral blood. The receptors stem from a human donor with active COVID-19. The donor label of this sample is uncertain. Both conserved end residues are trimmed from each CDR3. Fields, in order: D gene, V gene, CDR3 protein. A D gene is named only where the DNA matches it firmly.

d_call: TRBD2
v_call: TRBV18
cdr3_aa: ASSTTSVGLAGEGEQF

d_call: NA
v_call: TRBV7-9
cdr3_aa: ASSLAGGTSTDTQY

d_call: NA
v_call: TRBV5-1
cdr3_aa: ASSYAAGTYNEQF

d_call: TRBD2
v_call: TRBV7-9
cdr3_aa: ASSQAGGGFNEQF

d_call: NA
v_call: TRBV2
cdr3_aa: ASNHRLKRGQPQH

d_call: TRBD2
v_call: TRBV7-6
cdr3_aa: ASSLALSLAGNTGELF

d_call: NA
v_call: TRBV19
cdr3_aa: ASNFVFASTDTQY

d_call: NA
v_call: TRBV3-1/TRBV3-2
cdr3_aa: ASGGSGGSPLH

d_call: TRBD2
v_call: TRBV28
cdr3_aa: ASSFSSGGLREQY

d_call: NA
v_call: TRBV23-1
cdr3_aa: ASSRQQETQY

d_call: NA
v_call: TRBV6-2/TRBV6-3
cdr3_aa: ASSSSVATQY

d_call: NA
v_call: TRBV24-1
cdr3_aa: ATSDLRGLTYSNQPQH

d_call: TRBD2
v_call: TRBV6-2/TRBV6-3
cdr3_aa: ASSERELGMTQY

d_call: NA
v_call: TRBV6-6
cdr3_aa: ASSYSSRGVNEQF

d_call: NA
v_call: TRBV5-6
cdr3_aa: ASSLDGGRPAV

d_call: NA
v_call: TRBV2
cdr3_aa: ASSAGYIENQPQH

d_call: NA
v_call: TRBV4-3
cdr3_aa: ASSQGPQLLARVYNEQF

d_call: NA
v_call: TRBV2
cdr3_aa: ASSQEPSGANVLT

d_call: NA
v_call: TRBV7-9
cdr3_aa: ASSGGGRDHEQY

d_call: NA
v_call: TRBV30
cdr3_aa: AWNDPYRELEEQF

d_call: NA
v_call: TRBV19
cdr3_aa: ASSPKPRESAEQF

d_call: NA
v_call: TRBV3-1/TRBV3-2
cdr3_aa: ASSQRPGQGEQY

d_call: NA
v_call: TRBV5-1
cdr3_aa: ASSLASNLDRANEQF

d_call: NA
v_call: TRBV6-1
cdr3_aa: ASSVAASTDTQY

d_call: NA
v_call: TRBV20-1
cdr3_aa: SARTGDTQY

d_call: NA
v_call: TRBV4-1
cdr3_aa: ASSQDAAGRYEQY

d_call: TRBD2
v_call: TRBV25-1
cdr3_aa: ASSRYSGRGADTQY

d_call: NA
v_call: TRBV15
cdr3_aa: ATSGVRDTYNEQF

d_call: TRBD2
v_call: TRBV6-4
cdr3_aa: ASSGTGGAENEQY

d_call: TRBD2
v_call: TRBV28
cdr3_aa: ASSRAGGSYEQY

d_call: NA
v_call: TRBV19
cdr3_aa: ASRDMGDTQY

d_call: NA
v_call: TRBV28
cdr3_aa: ALRRLATSTDTQY

d_call: NA
v_call: TRBV20-1
cdr3_aa: SASPYGVVGEQY

d_call: TRBD1
v_call: TRBV7-6
cdr3_aa: ASSLVQGAISDTQY

d_call: TRBD2
v_call: TRBV7-8
cdr3_aa: ASSWTSGRAREQF

d_call: NA
v_call: TRBV7-6
cdr3_aa: ASSLEGDQHNEQF

d_call: TRBD1
v_call: TRBV19
cdr3_aa: ASSGRTGGTDTQY

d_call: NA
v_call: TRBV12-3/TRBV12-4
cdr3_aa: ASSLTDRYGYT

d_call: TRBD1
v_call: TRBV18
cdr3_aa: ASSPEPGQGLSGYT

d_call: TRBD1
v_call: TRBV28
cdr3_aa: ASSSPDRDEQY

d_call: NA
v_call: TRBV19
cdr3_aa: ATHGRAGYEQY

d_call: NA
v_call: TRBV28
cdr3_aa: ASSRSVNQPQH

d_call: TRBD1
v_call: TRBV7-6
cdr3_aa: ASSLDREYTEAF

d_call: NA
v_call: TRBV14
cdr3_aa: ASSQVSGAYEQY

d_call: TRBD1
v_call: TRBV24-1
cdr3_aa: ATSAGDSLSAETQY

d_call: TRBD1
v_call: TRBV6-5
cdr3_aa: ASSPRDRQYNEQF

d_call: NA
v_call: TRBV10-3
cdr3_aa: AISESFTKQETQY

d_call: NA
v_call: TRBV5-6
cdr3_aa: ASSSAYEQY

d_call: NA
v_call: TRBV4-2
cdr3_aa: ASSQRLGPRNEQF

d_call: NA
v_call: TRBV7-2
cdr3_aa: ASSFGGATNEKLF

d_call: NA
v_call: TRBV7-9
cdr3_aa: ASSLGPRSTGELF

d_call: NA
v_call: TRBV18
cdr3_aa: ASSPPPGANEQY

d_call: TRBD2
v_call: TRBV7-9
cdr3_aa: ASIPPSLGGRSDEQF

d_call: NA
v_call: TRBV27
cdr3_aa: ASSLSGGYEQY